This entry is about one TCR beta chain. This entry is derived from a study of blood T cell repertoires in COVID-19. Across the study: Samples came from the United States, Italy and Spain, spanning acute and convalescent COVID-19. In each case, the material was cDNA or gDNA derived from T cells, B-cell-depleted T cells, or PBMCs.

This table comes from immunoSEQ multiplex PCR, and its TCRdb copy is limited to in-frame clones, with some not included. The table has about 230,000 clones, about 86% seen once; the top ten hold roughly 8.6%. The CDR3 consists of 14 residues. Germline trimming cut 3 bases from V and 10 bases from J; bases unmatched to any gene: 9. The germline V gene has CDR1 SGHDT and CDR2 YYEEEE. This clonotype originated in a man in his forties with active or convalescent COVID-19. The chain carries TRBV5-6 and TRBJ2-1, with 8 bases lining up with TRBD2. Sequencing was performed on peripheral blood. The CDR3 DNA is TGTGCCAGCAGCTGGACTAGCCTGACGTCGGAGCAGTTCTTC. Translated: CASSWTSLTSEQFF.